This T cell receptor (beta chain) is from a study of T cells in Graves' hyperthyroidism and ophthalmopathy. Study observations and caveats: Blood also carried most thyroid clonotypes expanded above 0.001.

Individuals with ophthalmopathy presented a Clinical Activity Score of at least 3, a NOSPECS grade of at least 4 and a duration under 3 months. It was uncontrolled infection, other autoimmune disease, pregnancy or lactation that excluded patients. Cells are PBMCs isolated from approximately 9.2 ml of fresh blood. It was RNA transcripts that yielded the amplified TCR beta CDR3 regions. During a first-round RT-PCR of the TCR CDR3, the HTBI primer set was used. One entry per CDR3 protein results from TCRdb running MiXCR on the multiplex PCR reads. Of approximately 610,000 distinct CDR3 sequences detected, 14% to 15% appear once; the ten largest clones hold about 3.9%. In its sample, this clonotype was seen many times. Its specificity is unknown. The CDR3 runs to 13 residues. With 7 bases removed from V and 0 bases from J, the gap between germline ends came to 6 bases. CDR1 SEHNR and CDR2 FQNEAQ come from the germline V gene (reference sequence).

The chain is built from TRBV7-9 and TRBJ2-2, with unresolved D. The source is a woman in her 40s with Graves' ophthalmopathy. Input material: blood. The CDR3 here is CASIASNTGELFF. CDR3 bases: TGTGCCAGCATCGCATCGAACACCGGGGAGCTGTTTTTT.